This TCR beta chain came from a study of cytomegalovirus exposure and HLA in healthy donors (dated by TCRdb to the late 2010s). Looking at the study overall: An earlier analysis of 587 of the donors reported approximately 260 Gb of sequence data and 100 million to 120 million unique TCR beta sequences obtained from about 179 million T cells. Roughly 300 gigabases of sequencing data and roughly 90 million unique TCR sequences were included in an early release covering about 700 HLA-typed donors. Among the roughly 430 genotyped donors, around 79% belonged to the genetic ancestry cluster associated with self-reported Caucasian donors. The study was designed to test whether signatures of past pathogen exposure could be identified by cataloging public T cell receptors. Using immunosequencing, the study profiled T cell repertoires from 666 subjects and related those repertoires to cytomegalovirus serostatus. In addition to the first cohort of hundreds of subjects, a separate validation cohort of 120 different subjects was used. The study combined high-throughput TCR immunosequencing, statistical association of individual TCRs with disease status, and machine learning to predict cytomegalovirus infection status. A later analysis re-analyzed previously published TCR beta repertoires from 666 donors and added high-resolution HLA genotyping to study TCR occurrence patterns. In the later analysis, no new phenotypic data were used to find candidate immune exposures; instead, reliance was placed on TCR beta sequences and their occurrence across donors. An earlier analysis of approximately 640 of the donors applied high-throughput TCR beta sequencing to assess whether each TCR beta V gene segment acted as functional or pseudogenic. Donor age, sex, ethnicity and CMV serostatus were compiled together with the repertoire data. A later genetic analysis took genome-wide SNP genotypes for about three fifths of the 666 donors and used that subset as a discovery cohort. All discovery cohort repertoires had been generated on a single sequencing platform. Class I and class II HLA loci were covered by the typing at four-digit resolution. Typing coverage varied by locus: about 629-630 donors for A, B, C, DRB1 and DQB1; approximately 500 for DQA1; about 590 for DPA1; approximately 490 for DPB1. A handful of DR-DQ haplotypes were handled as single units for association and clustering because linkage in the cohort was strong. Across approximately 400 genotyped donors of the cohort, an average of approximately 240,000 unique TCR beta nucleotide sequences per donor were sequenced, and 15% to 20% of those sequences were non-productive. Summary of the overall study and its limitations: Because counts were too low, 15 or so rarely observed V segments, including chromosome 9 orphons, were excluded from the earlier analysis of a few hundred of the donors. Because HLA typing was missing for some donors at each locus, association tests included only the typed subset. According to the authors, the approach could potentially be generalized to other disease states and immunological phenotypes. A total of around 150 TCR beta chains were listed by the study as associated with cytomegalovirus. In a later analysis, HLA-associated TCR beta chains showed more clonal expansion and lower generation probabilities than non-associated chains that were equally common. The 87-base-pair reads could not distinguish some IMGT-functional V segments, including TRBV6-2 and TRBV6-3, so those segments were excluded. In a later genetic analysis, fewer N-insertions in productive TCRs were reported among donors in an Asian-associated ancestry cluster than the roughly 710-donor mean. Correlated functional status among segregating V segments might reflect linkage disequilibrium, but an unknown experimental factor could not be ruled out. In a later analysis, TCR association rates were found to vary across HLA loci, with the most associated TCRs seen for DRB1 alleles and the fewest for HLA-C alleles. In a later genetic analysis, a missense DCLRE1C variant was associated with V-gene and J-gene trimming of TCR beta chains, and the association was replicated in an independent cohort. According to a later analysis, parvovirus B19, influenza, CMV and Epstein-Barr virus appeared linked to several top co-occurrence clusters. In both the original and validation cohorts, the classifier was reported to diagnose cytomegalovirus status with high specificity and sensitivity. When HLA alleles, especially DR and DQ, strongly co-occurred, attributing TCR associations to individual alleles was difficult. The only immune exposure information available for the cohort was CMV serostatus. In vitro tests confirmed that a few of the cytomegalovirus-associated TCR beta chains recognize cytomegalovirus antigens. Roughly uniform sequencing depth across donors was assumed in presence/absence analyses, although this assumption may not hold. A cluster of highly shared sequence variants was judged likely to represent a technical artifact of the sequencing pipeline. An earlier analysis of roughly 570 of the donors showed that most TCR beta V segments appeared in productive rearrangements either about 90% or about 30% of the time, which broadly matched IMGT annotations. Across donors, most TCR sequences were observed very rarely, whereas some public TCRs were present in many individuals. A later analysis associated about 18,000 TCR beta sequences with specific HLA alleles at a false discovery rate of 0.05. According to a later analysis, most CMV-associated TCR beta chains appeared to be HLA-restricted, and the HLA associations seemed to be driven largely by CMV exposure. A further reported finding was that TCR beta sequences accurately predicted the HLA-A and HLA-B alleles for most subjects in the first cohort. This cohort had only TCR beta chains sequenced, and the lack of alpha or paired-chain data limited which features could be detected.

V loses 3 bases, J loses 0 bases, and the germline ends lie 3 bases apart. Taken from the germline V gene, the CDR1 and CDR2 loops are SQVTM and ANQGSEA. Measured from the cysteine to the phenylalanine, the CDR3 is 11 residues long. The only DNA kept is the CDR3, 33 bases in frame from the first base. Comment on this clone: Its antigen is not yet known. There are no base qualities to consult, and no much larger clone falls within one base.

The cohort consisted of approximately 690 healthy bone marrow donors. At the time of sampling, every cohort member was nominally healthy, though immune exposures that went unrecorded were likely present. The donor tested CMV seronegative and was one of the 352 seronegative cohort members. A peripheral blood sample was provided by each donor, and peripheral blood mononuclear cells were used for TCR beta sequencing. Genomic DNA extraction from the blood cell samples was performed with the Qiagen DNeasy Blood Extraction Kit. Library preparation employed the immunoSEQ multiplex PCR assay. The multiplex PCR relied on a mix of 60 forward primers for TCR Vbeta segments and 13 reverse primers for TCR Jbeta segments. The CDR3 region of rearranged TCR beta genes was amplified from genomic DNA by a multiplex PCR assay. The amplified TCR beta libraries were sequenced on the Illumina HiSeq System as 87-base-pair reads. Processing in the source paper ran as follows. A later analysis counted tens of millions of unique TCR beta chains across the roughly 700 repertoires, and some 12 million of these chains were shared by at least two donors. A nearest-neighbor algorithm error-corrected the raw reads and collapsed the reads into unique sequences, merging closely related sequences to remove PCR and sequencing errors. V, D and J gene segments were assigned by aligning CDR3 sequences to IMGT reference sequences. For a sequence to be retained, at least a six-nucleotide match to both a V gene segment and a J gene segment was required. A rearrangement was called productive if the CDR3 had no stop codons and remained in frame with V and J, and every other rearrangement was called non-productive. CDR3 was defined according to IMGT convention as the region running from the second conserved V-encoded cysteine to the conserved J-encoded phenylalanine. Sequences without an unambiguous match to a single V gene segment were excluded from the earlier analysis of about 600 of the donors. In an earlier analysis of several hundred of the donors, V segments were called functional above 56.7% productive rearrangements and were called segregating when the between-donor standard deviation exceeded 5%. A statistical classification framework was developed to diagnose cytomegalovirus status using the catalog of TCR beta chain sequences. V and J gene assignment, in a later analysis, came from comparing TCR nucleotide sequences with IMGT/GENE-DB human TR gene sequences. Using the TCRdist pipeline, a later analysis assigned CDR3 sequences along with most-parsimonious VDJ recombination scenarios. In a later analysis, each TCR beta chain was defined by its CDR3 amino acid sequence together with its V-gene family, and reads lacking a unique V-gene family were excluded. A later analysis removed roughly 590 highly shared, low-generation-probability nucleotide sequences to deal with suspected cross-contamination and a sequencing artifact. In a later analysis, a clonal expansion index for each public chain was calculated from normalized within-repertoire ranks of inferred template counts. Generation probabilities in a later analysis came from a VDJ recombination model fitted to out-of-frame rearrangements, and those results were checked against IGoR. In a later analysis, TCR-TCR, TCR-HLA and TCR-CMV co-occurrence was scored with hypergeometric tests, and a repertoire-size bias correction was applied to TCR pairs. A later analysis estimated false discovery rates by permuting HLA or CMV assignments 20 times. A later analysis grouped co-occurring TCRs with DBSCAN, adding TCRdist sequence similarity when clustering within HLA-allele-positive subsets. Repertoires with fewer than 30,000 or more than 120,000 public chains were left out of co-occurrence clustering, as were about five repertoires with anomalous nucleotide sharing. The clones in this table, taken by TCRdb from immuneACCESS, are in-frame only. Not every clone is retained; where verified, under half of the shortfall comes from an unresolved V gene, and the cause of the rest is unknown. From that table come the V and J calls and clone size; the DNA was used to work out D and trimming. The sample table lists around 92,000 clones, 80% of them with a count of one. 2% to 2.5% of the sample rests with the top ten.

The chain joins TRBV29-1 to TRBJ2-7, with no reliable assignment of the D segment. Sequenced material: PBMCs. The sequence was obtained from a man aged 18 to 35 in good health and CMV-seronegative. This receptor has the CDR3 CSVESSYEQYF. Here is the DNA: TGCAGCGTTGAGAGCTCCTACGAGCAGTACTTC.